The clone carrying this TCR beta chain was counted only a few times. The antigen remains undetermined. The data were taken from a study of vaccination and CD4 T cells after COVID-19. Sequencing of cultured CD4+ T cell DNA used the Oncomine TCR Beta short-read assay. From cultured CD4+ T cells, genomic DNA was extracted. TCRdb recomputed calls from the PCR reads with MiXCR, one row per CDR3 protein. The sample consists of roughly 15,000 distinct CDR3 sequences, approximately 50% of them appearing once. Treatment here: approximately nine-day PBMC culture with coronavirus spike peptide pools or control peptides (ViraFEST assay). Source material: CD4+ T cells from blood, cultured in vitro. The TCR sequence derives from a human donor who had recovered from COVID-19.

In nucleotides, the CDR3 is TGTGCCAGCAGCTCGTACCGAGACGGACCGAACGGGGCCCAGTACTTC. Its protein is CASSSYRDGPNGAQYF. The J gene is TRBJ2-5, the V gene TRBV5-8; TRBD2 is a possible D gene (5 bases). Trimming took off 3 bases at V and 9 bases at J, with 24 bases between the two ends. The length of the CDR3 is 16 residues. Germline loops: CDR1 SGHTS, CDR2 YDEGEE.